Below are 18 T cell receptor beta chains sequenced from a single sample in a study of blood T cell repertoires in COVID-19. Repertoires were generated with immunoSEQ multiplex PCR, while TCRdb's copy carries only in-frame clones and drops some. The table records 150,000 to 200,000 clones, about 86% of them present only once. Sample: peripheral blood. The source is a woman aged 80 or over in a cohort sampled during active or convalescent COVID-19.

The chain joins TRBV14 to TRBJ2-1, with TRBD2 identical over 10 bases. Trimming took 4 bases from V and 2 from J; bases not matched to a gene: 5. The length of the CDR3 is 16 residues. Germline V gives CDR1 SGHDN, CDR2 FVKESK. CDR3 bases: TGTGCCAGCAGCCCCTCTAGCGGGAGCGCCTACAATGAGCAGTTCTTC. It translates to CASSPSSGSAYNEQFF.

V usage is TRBV6-6 and J usage is TRBJ1-2; TRBD1 matches at 7 bases. CDR1 is MNHNY, CDR2 SVGAGI, per germline (reference sequence). There are 13 residues in the CDR3. J lost 4 bases, V lost 5 bases, and 4 bases had no gene match. The DNA for the CDR3 is TGTGCCAGCAGTGCGACAGGGTTCTATGGCTACACCTTC. Residues: CASSATGFYGYTF.

V gene TRBV5-1 combines with J gene TRBJ2-1; 9 bases align to TRBD2. The CDR3 covers 16 residues. The germline gives CDR1 SGHRS, CDR2 YFSETQ. Unmatched junction bases numbered 13, after V lost 6 bases and J lost 6 bases. CDR3 in amino acids: CASTSSWRGGLNEQFF. The CDR3 bases are TGCGCCAGCACCTCGTCCTGGCGGGGGGGCCTCAATGAGCAGTTCTTC.

The chain couples TRBV10-1 to TRBJ2-1, with 15 bases identical to TRBD2. Germline V gene data show CDR1 as WNHNN and CDR2 as SYGVQD (reference sequence). The CDR3 has 14 residues. The junction had 4 bases not matched to a gene; V was cut back by 4 bases and J by 12 bases. The CDR3 is CASSVGLAGGGQFF. CDR3 DNA sequence: TGCGCCAGCAGTGTGGGACTAGCGGGAGGAGGGCAGTTCTTC.

This chain uses TRBV5-1 with TRBJ2-1, with D maybe TRBD2 (5 bases). V was clipped by 0 bases and J by 8 bases, with 18 bases between them. Germline V CDR1 and CDR2: SGHRS, YFSETQ. The CDR3 consists of 16 residues. The chain's CDR3 is CASSLVVRGSRDEQFF. DNA of the CDR3: TGCGCCAGCAGCTTGGTCGTACGGGGTAGTCGGGATGAGCAGTTCTTC.

The gene calls are TRBV25-1 and TRBJ1-6; 7 nucleotides match TRBD1. The CDR3 loop spans 15 amino acids. Germline V gives CDR1 MGHDK, CDR2 SYGVNS. V lost 4 bases, J lost 6 bases, and 6 bases stayed unmatched. DNA for the CDR3: TGTGCCAGCAGTGGGGCGGCAGGGGGTAATTCACCCCTCCACTTT. Its translation: CASSGAAGGNSPLHF.

J is TRBJ2-2 and V is TRBV5-6; D unresolved. The germline CDR1 and CDR2 sequences are SGHDT and YYEEEE. V lost 6 bases and J 3 bases, leaving 9 bases between the germline ends. CDR3 length: 13 amino acids. CDR3 DNA: TGTGCCAGCAATCGAGTTTACACCGGGGAGCTGTTTTTT. Translating gives CASNRVYTGELFF.

The chain has TRBV19 and TRBJ1-5; the match to TRBD1 covers 8 bases. The CDR3 spans 17 residues. V lost 3 bases and J lost 6; bases outside the gene matches: 13. Germline assignment: CDR1 LNHDA and CDR2 SQIVND (reference sequence). The CDR3, as DNA: TGTGCCAGTAGTATTAGCCAGGGGGCGGGGTATGGTCAGCCCCAGCATTTT. Its protein product is CASSISQGAGYGQPQHF.

The chain uses TRBV5-4 and TRBJ1-4; the D gene is possibly TRBD1 (5 bases). The CDR3 is made up of 17 amino acids. The V and J ends lost 0 bases and 7 bases respectively, with 19 bases between them. CDR1 is SGHNT and CDR2 is YYREEE in the germline V gene (reference sequence). The CDR3 nucleotides read TGTGCCAGCAGCTTGGCGGGGGGGTCGGCTCTGCGTGAAAAACTGTTTTTT. This codes for CASSLAGGSALREKLFF.

This clone was observed a single time. The chain's CDR3 is CASSRTGAGANVLTF. CDR3 bases: TGCGCCAGCAGCCGAACAGGGGCTGGGGCCAACGTCCTGACTTTC. The chain uses TRBV5-1 and TRBJ2-6, with 7 bases fitting TRBD1. This CDR3 is 15 amino acids long. After removal of 4 bases from V and 2 bases from J, the junction contained 3 bases not matched to a gene. Germline assignment: CDR1 SGHRS and CDR2 YFSETQ. Combining the CDR3 with reference TRBV5-1 and TRBJ2-6 gives the whole variable domain KAGVTQTPRYLIKTRGQQVTLSCSPISGHRSVSWYQQTPGQGLQFLFEYFSETQRNKGNFPGRFSGRQFSNSRSEMNVSTLELGDSALYLCASSRTGAGANVLTFGAGSRLTVL.

This clone was observed a single time. The chain employs TRBV4-3 and TRBJ2-3, with a tentative D call TRBD2 (7 bases). Germline CDR1 is LGHNA and CDR2 is YSLEER. The CDR3 runs 15 residues. V was clipped by 6 bases and J by 2 bases, with 15 bases between them. The CDR3 loop is CASRPMGGATDTQYF. CDR3 bases: TGCGCCAGCAGGCCCATGGGGGGGGCCACAGATACGCAGTATTTT.

This clone was detected a few times. This chain links TRBV14 with TRBJ1-5, with 9 bases aligning to TRBD1. V dropped 11 bases and J dropped 0; count of bases not matched to a gene: 8. Germline CDR1 reads SGHDN; CDR2 reads FVKESK. This CDR3 contains 15 residues. CDR3 coding DNA: TGTGCCTGGGGGGACAGGGACGTTAGCAATCAGCCCCAGCATTTT. It translates to CAWGDRDVSNQPQHF.

The chain is built from TRBV6-5 and TRBJ1-2, with TRBD1 as a possible D gene (6 bases). Germline loops: CDR1 MNHEY, CDR2 SVGAGI. V gave up 2 bases and J gave up 3 bases, with 10 bases separating them. CDR3 length equals 14 residues. The CDR3 protein is CASSYVGGDYGYTF. The CDR3 DNA sequence: TGTGCCAGCAGTTACGTAGGGGGGGACTATGGCTACACCTTC.

V is TRBV6-5 and J is TRBJ1-2; D gene unclear. This CDR3 is built from 13 residues. V was shortened by 7 bases and J by 2 bases, with 11 bases between the two germline ends. Germline V gives CDR1 MNHEY, CDR2 SVGAGI. The CDR3 region has the DNA TGTGCCAGCACCGCGGGGTCGAACTATGGCTACACCTTC. This translates into CASTAGSNYGYTF.

In its sample, this clone was seen once. Written as DNA, the CDR3 is TGTGCCAGCGGCGGATCCCCCCAAGAAAAACTGTTTTTT. Amino acids: CASGGSPQEKLFF. This rearrangement joins TRBV28 to TRBJ1-4; no clear D. Germline assignment: CDR1 MDHEN and CDR2 SYDVKM. The CDR3 has 13 residues. Trimming cost V 8 bases and J 8 bases, with 15 bases left between them. Looking up the rest from reference TRBV28 and TRBJ1-4 gives the full variable domain: DVKVTQSSRYLVKRTGEKVFLECVQDMDHENMFWYRQDPGLGLRLIYFSYDVKMKEKGDIPEGYSVSREKKERFSLILESASTNQTSMYLCASGGSPQEKLFFGSGTQLSVL.

The CDR3 bases are TGCGCCAGCAGCCGGGACAGGGTCACCGGGGAGCTGTTTTTT. It is translated as CASSRDRVTGELFF. The chain carries TRBV5-1 and TRBJ2-2, with 9 bases aligning to TRBD1. The J segment lost 4 bases and the V segment lost 4 bases, leaving 2 bases of the junction unmatched. The CDR3 contains 14 residues. Germline assignment: CDR1 SGHRS and CDR2 YFSETQ.

This clone was seen a single time. The chain recombines TRBV5-4 with TRBJ1-1; TRBD1 agrees at 8 bases. From germline, CDR1 is SGHNT and CDR2 YYREEE (reference sequence). The CDR3 totals 19 residues. V was pared by 4 bases and J by 2 bases, with 19 bases of the junction left unmatched. CDR3 DNA sequence: TGTGCCAGCAGCCTAGAATTAGGACAGGGAAAAGGGTATAACACTGAAGCTTTCTTT. It encodes CASSLELGQGKGYNTEAFF.

The gene calls are TRBV2 and TRBJ2-7; 8 positions match TRBD2. CDR1 is SNHLY and CDR2 is FYNNEI in the germline V gene. Germline trimming cut 3 bases from V and 5 bases from J; bases unmatched to any gene: 12. This CDR3 is 16 amino acids long. This CDR3 is CASSDLRGLGFHEQYF. DNA for the CDR3: TGTGCCAGCAGTGACCTCCGGGGACTAGGGTTCCACGAGCAGTACTTC.